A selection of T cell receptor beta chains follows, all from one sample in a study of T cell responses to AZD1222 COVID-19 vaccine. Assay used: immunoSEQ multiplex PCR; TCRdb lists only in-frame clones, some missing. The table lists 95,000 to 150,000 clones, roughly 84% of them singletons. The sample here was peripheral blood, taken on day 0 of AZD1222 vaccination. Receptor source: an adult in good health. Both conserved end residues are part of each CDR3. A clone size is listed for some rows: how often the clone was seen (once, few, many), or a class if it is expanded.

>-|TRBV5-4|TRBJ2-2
CASSPISGGNTGELFF
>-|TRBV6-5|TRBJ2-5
CASSLPGETQYF
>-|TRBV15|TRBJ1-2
CATSRDPANYGYTF
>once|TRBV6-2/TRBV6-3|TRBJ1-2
CASSIEGGNYGYTF
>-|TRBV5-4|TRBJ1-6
CASSRDRGNSPLHF
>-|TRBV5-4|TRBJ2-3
CASSPGTSGGSTDTQYF
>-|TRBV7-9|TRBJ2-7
CASSLINMGQHYEQYF
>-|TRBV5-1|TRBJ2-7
CASSGRDRTYEQYF
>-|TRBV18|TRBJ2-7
CASSPPGLAGHEQYF
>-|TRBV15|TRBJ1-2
CATSRGGEVEGYTF
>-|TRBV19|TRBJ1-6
CASSRTGMPGSYNSPLHF
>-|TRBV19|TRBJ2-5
CASSIGQGVETQYF
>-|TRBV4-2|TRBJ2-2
CASSGLGTSGAPDTGELFF
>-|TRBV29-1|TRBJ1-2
CRATFLGGYTF
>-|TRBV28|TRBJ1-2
CASSLFFRLTGLTLLGYTF
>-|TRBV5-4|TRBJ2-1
CASSALGGGIYNEQFF
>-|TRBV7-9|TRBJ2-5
CASSLVGYQETQYF
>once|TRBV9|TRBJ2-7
CASSTTSGSYEQYF
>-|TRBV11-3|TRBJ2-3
CASSLESDTQYF
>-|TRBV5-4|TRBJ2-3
CASSLGGLAGLTDTQYF
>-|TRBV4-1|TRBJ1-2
CASSQVLGRRVYGYTF
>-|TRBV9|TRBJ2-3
CASSVGRGGTDTQYF
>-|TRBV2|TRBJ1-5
CASSGDRRVWNQPQHF
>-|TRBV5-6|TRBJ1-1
CASSLVGGLATEAFF
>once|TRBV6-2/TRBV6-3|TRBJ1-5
CASSPWGSNQPQHF
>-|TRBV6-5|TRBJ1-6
CASSYEGGTYNSPLHF